A selection of T cell receptor beta chains follows, all from one sample in a study of long-term antiretroviral therapy in people with HIV. Produced via immunoSEQ multiplex PCR; TCRdb's table is partial and in-frame only. The table records more than 20,000 clones, approximately 80% of them present only once. The source material was unsorted PBMCs, sampled 4.4 years after starting antiretroviral therapy. These receptors all stem from a man aged 25-40 years with HIV. Both conserved end residues are part of each CDR3. A D gene is named only where the DNA matches it firmly. For some rows the clone size is stated as once, few or many, or as a class when expanded; others skip it.

TRBD2	TRBJ2-7	TRBV27	.	TGTGCCAGCAGTCTGGGCAGCGGGGGATCCTACGAGCAGTACTTC	CASSLGSGGSYEQYF
.	TRBJ1-1	TRBV9	.	TGTGCCAGCAGCAAACTAACCCTGGTCGACACTGAAGCTTTCTTT	CASSKLTLVDTEAFF
.	TRBJ1-1	TRBV5-5	.	TGTGCCAGCAGCTTCGGGACGGCACTTGAAGCTTTCTTT	CASSFGTALEAFF
TRBD2	TRBJ2-7	TRBV6-1	.	TGTGCCAGCAGTGGCGGGGGAATCTACGAGCAGTACTTC	CASSGGGIYEQYF
.	TRBJ1-3	TRBV5-6	.	TGTGCCAGCAGCCTTATGAGGGCTGGAAACACCATATATTTT	CASSLMRAGNTIYF
TRBD1	TRBJ1-2	TRBV9	.	TGTGCCAGCAGCACACGGACAGGGGGCTTGGCTAACTATGGCTACACCTTC	CASSTRTGGLANYGYTF
.	TRBJ1-1	TRBV5-5	.	TGTGCCAGCAGCTTGACAGAGATGAACACTGAAGCTTTCTTT	CASSLTEMNTEAFF
TRBD1	TRBJ1-1	TRBV28	.	TGTGCCAGCAGTTTCGGGACAGGGACTGAAGCTTTCTTT	CASSFGTGTEAFF
TRBD2	TRBJ2-7	TRBV7-6	.	TGTGCCAGCAGTCCCCTCCGGGGGGGCGGAAGCTACGAGCAGTACTTC	CASSPLRGGGSYEQYF
.	TRBJ2-1	TRBV2	once	TGTGCCAGCAGTACCAATGAGCAGTTCTTC	CASSTNEQFF
.	TRBJ1-2	TRBV5-1	once	TGCGCCAGCAGCTTCCGGGACGGGTCTTATGGCTACACCTTC	CASSFRDGSYGYTF
TRBD1	TRBJ1-2	TRBV4-1	few	TGCGCCAGCAGCCAAGGGACAGGGGGGCAGGGCTACACCTTC	CASSQGTGGQGYTF
.	TRBJ1-2	TRBV9	once	TGTGCCAGCAGCGTAGCTACGCAGGGGAAAGGCTACACCTTC	CASSVATQGKGYTF
.	TRBJ2-5	TRBV27	.	TGTGCCAGCAGTTCACGGGTTGCAGAGACCCAGTACTTC	CASSSRVAETQYF
.	TRBJ2-2	TRBV6-5	.	TGTGCCAGCATGAGGGGAGCCGACACCGGGGAGCTGTTTTTT	CASMRGADTGELFF
.	TRBJ1-1	TRBV4-1	.	TGCGCCAGCAGCCTCGGAGGAGGTGGCGGCACTGAAGCTTTCTTT	CASSLGGGGGTEAFF
.	TRBJ1-1	TRBV28	.	TGTGCCAGCAGTTTAGGATGGAGGGCCTCGGGGAACACTGAAGCTTTCTTT	CASSLGWRASGNTEAFF
.	TRBJ2-4	TRBV11-2	.	TGTGCCAGCAGCTTAGAAGGCAGTTTGGCCAAAAACATTCAGTACTTC	CASSLEGSLAKNIQYF
.	TRBJ1-5	TRBV15	once	TGTGCCACCAGCAGATTCACTCACCGACCCGGTGGTATTCAGCCCCAGCATTTT	CATSRFTHRPGGIQPQHF
.	TRBJ1-1	TRBV4-2	.	TGTGCCAGCAGCCAAGACGGGTCCTGGGGGATGAACACTGAAGCTTTCTTT	CASSQDGSWGMNTEAFF
.	TRBJ2-7	TRBV11-3	.	TGTGCCAGCAGGTCTGGGTCTAGCTCCTACGAGCAGTACTTC	CASRSGSSSYEQYF
.	TRBJ1-6	TRBV7-9	.	TGTGCCACCCCAGACAGCTTCGGAAATTCACCCCTCCACTTT	CATPDSFGNSPLHF
TRBD1	TRBJ2-7	TRBV28	.	TGTGCCAGCAGCCCCGGGACAGGATCCTACGAGCAGTACTTC	CASSPGTGSYEQYF
.	TRBJ2-2	TRBV14	.	TGTGCCAGCAGCCGTGTCGGGCAGGGGAGGACCGGGGAGCTGTTTTTT	CASSRVGQGRTGELFF
.	TRBJ2-7	TRBV1	.	TGCACCAGCAGTCTCATACCCGGGACTAGCGGGGGGATAAGCTCCTACGAGCAGTACTTC	CTSSLIPGTSGGISSYEQYF
TRBD2	TRBJ2-7	TRBV7-6	.	TGTGCCAGCAGCCCAATAAGGACCGGGACTAGCTTCTACGAGCAGTACTTC	CASSPIRTGTSFYEQYF
.	TRBJ2-7	TRBV6-5	.	TGTGCCAGCGGATACGAGCAGTACTTC	CASGYEQYF
TRBD1	TRBJ2-2	TRBV11-3	.	TGTGCCAGCAGCCCTCGGACAGGGAATGCGAACACCGGGGAGCTGTTTTTT	CASSPRTGNANTGELFF
.	TRBJ1-1	TRBV2	few	.	CASSVGPGTEAFF
.	TRBJ1-3	TRBV4-3	.	TGCGCCAGCAGCCAAGATCCGGCAGAGACTGGAAACACCATATATTTT	CASSQDPAETGNTIYF
.	TRBJ2-2	TRBV5-1	.	TGCGCCAGCAGCTCTCAGACTCGCCGGGACACCGGGGAGCTGTTTTTT	CASSSQTRRDTGELFF
.	TRBJ1-2	TRBV27	.	TGTGCCAGCAGTCCCGAGATCGACGGATATGGCTACACCTTC	CASSPEIDGYGYTF
TRBD2	TRBJ2-2	TRBV5-1	.	TGCGCCAGCAGCCCGGGACTAGCGGGCCCCCACACCGGGGAGCTGTTTTTT	CASSPGLAGPHTGELFF
.	TRBJ2-7	TRBV19	.	TGTGCCAGTAAGTATAGCGGCCAGGGAATAGCCTACGAGCAGTACTTC	CASKYSGQGIAYEQYF
TRBD2	TRBJ2-1	TRBV19	.	TGTGCCAGTAGTATAGCGGGGGGGCTTGTTGAGCAGTTCTTC	CASSIAGGLVEQFF
.	TRBJ2-1	TRBV6-5	.	TGTGCCAGCAGTAAAGCCACCGGGACTGGCGAGCAGTTCTTC	CASSKATGTGEQFF
.	TRBJ1-6	TRBV6-5	.	TGTGCCAGCAGCCCGGGTTGGCAATCACCCCTCCACTTT	CASSPGWQSPLHF
.	TRBJ2-3	TRBV10-1	.	TGCGCCAGCAGTCCCTTTCGGGGGAGCACAGATACGCAGTATTTT	CASSPFRGSTDTQYF
.	TRBJ2-1	TRBV7-9	.	TGTGCCACCCGTCCGACGAGGATGAATGAGCAGTTCTTC	CATRPTRMNEQFF
.	TRBJ2-2	TRBV5-1	.	TGCGCCAGCAGCTTGAGTAGGGAGCTGTTTTTT	CASSLSRELFF
.	TRBJ1-1	TRBV19	.	TGTGCCAGTAGTACGGGAGGAAATGAAGCTTTCTTT	CASSTGGNEAFF
.	TRBJ1-4	TRBV9	.	TGTGCCAGCAGCGTAGGGGGGCTTGGTGAAAAACTGTTTTTT	CASSVGGLGEKLFF
TRBD1	TRBJ1-2	TRBV7-6	.	TGTGCCAGCAGCTCCGGGACAGGGGAAAGCTATGGCTACACCTTC	CASSSGTGESYGYTF
TRBD1	TRBJ1-2	TRBV7-9	.	TGTGCCAGCAGCTTAGGGGACAGGGGGCCTACAGGCTACACCTTC	CASSLGDRGPTGYTF
.	TRBJ2-7	TRBV28	.	TGTGCCAGCAGTAGGTCAGGGTACGAGCAGTACTTC	CASSRSGYEQYF